The source of this T cell receptor beta chain is a study of PD-L1 blockade in urothelial cancer. Looking at the study overall: There were a median of around 140,000 T cells in blood samples.

Trimming removed 5 bases from V and 5 bases from J; junction bases left unmatched: 9. Germline loops: CDR1 SGHVS, CDR2 FQNEAQ. The CDR3 is 16 amino acids. Indicated time point: peripheral blood 6 weeks after treatment start. Patients suffered from locally advanced or metastatic urothelial carcinoma. Profiled with immunoSEQ multiplex PCR; TCRdb holds only in-frame clones, not every one. The sample gives 38,000 or so clones, around 83% of which show up once; approximately 2.4% is in the top ten. The chain couples TRBV7-8 to TRBJ1-2, with 12 bases that match TRBD1. The TCR comes from a man in his sixties or seventies with urothelial cancer. The sequencing here drew on PBMCs, taken around atezolizumab (anti-PD-L1) treatment. The CDR3 spells CASSNRDRGRSYGYTF. The CDR3, as DNA: TGTGCCAGCAGCAACCGGGACAGGGGGCGATCTTATGGCTACACCTTC.